These 28 T cell receptor beta chains were sequenced from one sample in a study of blood T cell repertoires in COVID-19. Here immunoSEQ multiplex PCR was the method, and the copy in TCRdb shows in-frame clones only, minus some. The sample consists of 150,000 or so clones, 85% of them appearing once. Material for sequencing was peripheral blood. The receptors here all came from a human donor with acute or convalescent COVID-19. The donor label of this sample is uncertain.

The rearrangement joins TRBV23-1 to TRBJ2-7; the match to TRBD1 covers 7 bases. TRBV23-1 carries the ORF label, with uncertain function. This CDR3 has 18 amino acids. J was trimmed by 1 base and V by 0 bases; bases with no gene match: 12. DNA of the CDR3: TGCGCCAGCAGTCAATCGAAAGTTCCTGGGACAGTTTCCTACGAGCAGTACTTC. Translation gives CASSQSKVPGTVSYEQYF.

The rearrangement uses TRBV2 and TRBJ2-2; D is undetermined. The CDR3 is 14 residues long. V dropped 6 bases and J dropped 2 bases, with 10 bases sitting between them. CDR1 and CDR2 from the germline V gene are SNHLY and FYNNEI. The CDR3 coding sequence is TGTGCCAGCAGAGACAATACTAACACCGGGGAGCTGTTTTTT. Translated, it gives CASRDNTNTGELFF.

This clone showed up just once. The chain joins TRBV11-2 to TRBJ2-7; a possible D gene is TRBD2 (6 bases). Germline-derived CDR1 and CDR2 are SGHAT and FQNNGV. CDR3 length: 16 residues. V lost 8 bases, J lost 2 bases, and 22 bases lay in between. In nucleotides, the CDR3 is TGTGCCAGCCAGCTTTCCCTCGGGGGAGGAACCTACGAGCAGTACTTC. Protein sequence: CASQLSLGGGTYEQYF.

This clone was observed a single time. This chain joins TRBV5-6 and TRBJ2-5, with 12 bases matching TRBD2. This CDR3 contains 15 residues. The germline V gene has CDR1 SGHDT and CDR2 YYEEEE. V dropped 4 bases and J dropped 6; count of bases not matched to a gene: 7. CDR3 residues: CASSRLAGDRKTQYF. DNA for the CDR3: TGTGCCAGCAGCCGACTAGCGGGGGACCGGAAGACCCAGTACTTC.

V gene TRBV5-4 combines with J gene TRBJ1-5; 7 bases match TRBD1. Germline V gene data show CDR1 as SGHNT and CDR2 as YYREEE (reference sequence). The CDR3 has 13 residues. J gave up 5 bases and V 4 bases, and 3 bases lay outside the gene matches. The CDR3 loop reads CASSPDRDQPQHF. CDR3 in DNA: TGTGCCAGCAGCCCTGACAGGGATCAGCCCCAGCATTTT.

In DNA form, the CDR3 reads TGTGCCAGCAGCTTAACACCCGGACTCTACACCGGGGAGCTGTTTTTT. It specifies CASSLTPGLYTGELFF. The chain combines TRBV7-3 with TRBJ2-2; D possibly corresponds to TRBD2 (5 bases). The length of the CDR3 is 16 residues. V was trimmed by 0 bases and J by 3 bases, leaving 11 bases between them. Germline lookup yields CDR1 SGHTA and CDR2 FQGTGA.

This chain joins TRBV6-1 and TRBJ1-1; D remains unclear. CDR1 and CDR2 (germline): MNHNS, SASEGT. The CDR3 spans 15 residues. V was cut by 1 base and J by 5 bases, with 14 bases left in between. This chain's CDR3 is CASSEGSPGRTEAFF. For the CDR3, the DNA is TGTGCCAGCAGTGAAGGGTCCCCAGGAAGAACTGAAGCTTTCTTT.

V is TRBV7-9 and J is TRBJ2-7; no clear D gene. The V end lost 5 bases, the J end lost 0 bases, and 14 bases lay between the germline ends. The CDR3 sequence is 15 residues long. Germline CDR1 and CDR2: SEHNR and FQNEAQ (reference sequence). The CDR3, as DNA: TGTGCCAGCAGCCTCGCAGGTCCAAGCTCCTACGAGCAGTACTTC. Translation: CASSLAGPSSYEQYF.

The chain recombines TRBV7-8 with TRBJ1-1; TRBD1 matches at 7 bases. V lost 1 base, J lost 4 bases, and 9 bases stayed unmatched. This CDR3 comprises 16 residues. Germline CDR1 and CDR2: SGHVS and FQNEAQ. The CDR3 reads CASSLVAAGGLTEAFF. CDR3 DNA: TGTGCCAGCAGCTTAGTGGCGGCAGGGGGACTCACTGAAGCTTTCTTT.

This clone has more than one count but fewer than ten. The chain couples TRBV7-8 to TRBJ1-2; the D gene is possibly TRBD1 (5 bases). Trimming stripped 2 bases from V and 7 bases from J, with 11 bases between. Looked up from germline, CDR1 is SGHVS and CDR2 is FQNEAQ. There are 13 residues in the CDR3. CDR3 sequence reads: CASSLPGMGGYTF. Here the CDR3 DNA reads TGTGCCAGCAGCTTACCAGGGATGGGTGGCTACACCTTC.

J is TRBJ1-2 and V is TRBV6-2 or TRBV6-3, with 8 nucleotides matching TRBD1. Trimming took 6 bases from V and 4 from J; bases not matched to a gene: 4. The length of the CDR3 is 13 residues. Germline values: CDR1 MNHEY, CDR2 SVGEGT. The CDR3 sequence: CASSQTGAYGYTF. CDR3 DNA: TGTGCCAGCAGCCAGACAGGGGCCTATGGCTACACCTTC.

The chain combines TRBV7-2 with TRBJ1-1; TRBD1 matches 7 bases. With 5 bases clipped from V and 1 base from J, the junction kept 4 bases outside the gene matches. CDR1 is SGHTA, CDR2 FQGNSA, per germline. The CDR3 totals 14 residues. The CDR3 DNA sequence: TGTGCCAGCAGCACGCGACAGGGGAACACTGAAGCTTTCTTT. As protein: CASSTRQGNTEAFF.

Turning to this clone: Within the sample, other DNA sequences also encode this same CDR3. The chain recombines TRBV7-2 with TRBJ1-5; 7 nucleotides agree with TRBD1. The CDR3 sequence is 15 residues long. Germline loops: CDR1 SGHTA, CDR2 FQGNSA. The ends lost 5 bases at V and 1 base at J; junction bases unmatched: 5. Here the CDR3 reads CASSLQQGSNQPQHF. The CDR3 bases are TGTGCCAGCAGCCTCCAACAGGGGAGCAATCAGCCCCAGCATTTT. Full variable domain (missing parts from reference TRBV7-2 and TRBJ1-5): GAGVSQSPSNKVTEKGKDVELRCDPISGHTALYWYRQSLGQGLEFLIYFQGNSAPDKSGLPSDRFSAERTGGSVSTLTIQRTQQEDSAVYLCASSLQQGSNQPQHFGDGTRLSIL.

The chain employs TRBV5-1 and TRBJ2-1; 7 bases are a match to TRBD1. V was pared by 4 bases and J by 1 base, with 2 bases of the junction left unmatched. Germline V gene sequence: CDR1 SGHRS, CDR2 YFSETQ. This CDR3 is built from 14 residues. The CDR3 sequence is CASSPQGSYNEQFF. The CDR3 DNA reads TGCGCCAGCAGCCCACAGGGGTCCTACAATGAGCAGTTCTTC.

This chain uses TRBV7-7 with TRBJ2-7; D unclear. The germline gives CDR1 SSHAT, CDR2 FNYEAQ (reference sequence). This CDR3 comprises 13 residues. Trimming took off 0 bases at V and 4 bases at J, with 7 bases between the two ends. The CDR3 reads CASSLALGYEQYF. The CDR3 DNA follows: TGTGCCAGCAGCTTAGCGCTCGGGTACGAGCAGTACTTC.

The chain links TRBV6-5 to TRBJ1-6; 7 positions match TRBD1. Trimming cost V 8 bases and J 2 bases; bases outside gene matches: 6. Germline CDR1 MNHEY, CDR2 SVGAGI. The CDR3 length is 15 residues. CDR3 protein: CASGDRAPYNSPLHF. CDR3 in DNA: TGTGCCAGCGGCGACAGGGCCCCCTATAATTCACCCCTCCACTTT.

The rearrangement uses TRBV28 and TRBJ1-2; 7 nucleotides match TRBD1. CDR3 size: 15 residues. The germline CDR1 and CDR2 sequences are MDHEN and SYDVKM. Germline trimming cut 4 bases from V and 0 bases from J; bases unmatched to any gene: 5. In nucleotides, the CDR3 is TGTGCCAGCAGTTCCCCGACAGGGTCTAACTATGGCTACACCTTC. As protein: CASSSPTGSNYGYTF.

This chain uses TRBV4-1 with TRBJ1-1, with D possibly matching TRBD1 (5 bases). This CDR3 has 15 amino acids. Germline CDR1 and CDR2: MGHRA and YSYEKL. Trimming removed 0 bases from V and 2 bases from J, with 10 bases in between. CDR3 sequence reads: CASSQDHRGNTEAFF. The CDR3 DNA sequence: TGCGCCAGCAGCCAAGATCATAGGGGCAACACTGAAGCTTTCTTT.

The chain is built from TRBV29-1 and TRBJ1-2; 8 positions agree with TRBD1. This CDR3 spans 13 amino acids. Trimming took 4 bases from V and 7 from J; bases not matched to a gene: 8. Germline CDR1 reads SQVTM; CDR2 reads ANQGSEA. The chain's CDR3 is CSVALGTGFGYTF. Here the CDR3 DNA reads TGCAGCGTTGCGCTCGGGACAGGTTTTGGCTACACCTTC. Using reference TRBV29-1 and TRBJ1-2 for the parts outside the CDR3, the full variable domain is SAVISQKPSRDICQRGTSLTIQCQVDSQVTMMFWYRQQPGQSLTLIATANQGSEATYESGFVIDKFPISRPNLTFSTLTVSNMSPEDSSIYLCSVALGTGFGYTFGSGTRLTVV.

The V gene is TRBV28, the J gene TRBJ1-2, with 9 bases lining up with TRBD1. CDR1 and CDR2 from the germline V gene are MDHEN and SYDVKM. Trimming cost V 5 bases and J 7 bases; bases outside gene matches: 11. CDR3 length: 15 amino acids. CDR3 nucleotide sequence: TGTGCCAGCAGTCTAGCCGGGACAGGGTTTTCTGGCTACACCTTC. As protein: CASSLAGTGFSGYTF.

The chain combines TRBV5-1 with TRBJ2-5; 9 positions agree with TRBD2. Germline V gives CDR1 SGHRS, CDR2 YFSETQ. The CDR3 runs 16 residues. Trimming removed 4 bases from V and 4 bases from J; junction bases left unmatched: 11. CDR3 nucleotide sequence: TGCGCCAGCAGCCTGGTGGGCGGGGGGGCCGGAGAGACCCAGTACTTC. Its protein product is CASSLVGGGAGETQYF. The full variable domain, completed using reference TRBV5-1 and TRBJ2-5, is KAGVTQTPRYLIKTRGQQVTLSCSPISGHRSVSWYQQTPGQGLQFLFEYFSETQRNKGNFPGRFSGRQFSNSRSEMNVSTLELGDSALYLCASSLVGGGAGETQYFGPGTRLLVL.

The V gene is TRBV5-1, the J gene TRBJ2-1; 9 bases are shared with TRBD2. V dropped 0 bases and J dropped 8; count of bases not matched to a gene: 12. The CDR3 contains 17 residues. Germline V gene lookup returns CDR1 SGHRS and CDR2 YFSETQ. CDR3 sequence reads: CASSLVSGGGALYEQFF. The CDR3 coding sequence is TGCGCCAGCAGCTTGGTTTCCGGCGGGGGGGCATTATATGAGCAGTTCTTC.

The J gene is TRBJ1-2, the V gene TRBV2; tentative D call: TRBD1 (6 bases). The CDR3 totals 13 residues. The germline V gene has CDR1 SNHLY and CDR2 FYNNEI. Trimming stripped 6 bases from V and 6 bases from J, with 14 bases between. The CDR3 here is CASRGDTVNGYTF. CDR3 nucleotides: TGTGCCAGCAGAGGGGACACCGTGAATGGCTACACCTTC.

This clone was observed a few times. J is TRBJ2-3 and V is TRBV9; the match to TRBD2 covers 8 bases. This CDR3 comprises 14 residues. Germline lookup yields CDR1 SGDLS and CDR2 YYNGEE. The V and J ends lost 0 bases and 4 bases, in that order; junction bases with no gene match: 1. The CDR3 is CASSVAGGADTQYF. DNA of the CDR3: TGTGCCAGCAGCGTAGCGGGGGGGGCAGATACGCAGTATTTT.

The table lists this clone with a count of one. The chain recombines TRBV3-1 (or the pseudogene TRBV3-2) with TRBJ1-1; D gene ambiguous. The CDR3 is 14 residues long. Germline CDR1 is LGHDT and CDR2 is YNNKEL (reference sequence). Deletions cut 4 bases from V and 1 base from J, with 10 bases between. CDR3 in DNA: TGTGCCAGCAGCCTCGGACTGCCGAACACTGAAGCTTTCTTT. It translates to CASSLGLPNTEAFF.

The chain is built from TRBV19 and TRBJ2-7, with TRBD1 identical over 7 bases. The CDR3 has 15 residues. With 5 bases clipped from V and 3 bases from J, the junction kept 10 bases outside the gene matches. Germline CDR1 LNHDA, CDR2 SQIVND (reference sequence). The chain's CDR3 is CASSSHRDRVYEQYF. The CDR3 nucleotides are TGTGCCAGTAGTTCCCACCGGGACAGAGTCTACGAGCAGTACTTC.

The rearrangement links TRBV19 to TRBJ1-6, with 11 nucleotides matching TRBD1. V trimming: 6 bases; J trimming: 0 bases; junction bases outside the gene matches: 7. This CDR3 is 18 amino acids long. Germline values: CDR1 LNHDA, CDR2 SQIVND (reference sequence). The CDR3 spells CASRSGTGGSSYNSPLHF. In nucleotides, the CDR3 is TGTGCCAGTAGATCCGGGACAGGGGGGAGCTCCTATAATTCACCCCTCCACTTT.

This clone has just a few counts. The V gene is TRBV7-9, the J gene TRBJ1-5; 8 bases align to TRBD1. The germline CDR1 and CDR2 sequences are SEHNR and FQNEAQ (reference sequence). Losses at the gene ends were 3 bases for V and 4 bases for J; bases not matched to a gene: 8. This CDR3 contains 16 residues. The CDR3 here is CASSLAGQGANQPQHF. Written as DNA, the CDR3 is TGTGCCAGCAGCTTGGCCGGACAGGGAGCAAATCAGCCCCAGCATTTT.